This T cell receptor (beta chain) came from a study of cytomegalovirus exposure and HLA in healthy donors. 13 Jbeta primers and 60 Vbeta primers were used for the PCR. Some clones are missing from TCRdb's copy, which holds only in-frame ones; the method was immunoSEQ multiplex PCR. There are 60,000 to 90,000 clones in the sample; approximately 70% occur only once, and more than 7.5% lies in the top ten. This clone was seen a handful of times. Its cognate antigen is unknown. Study-wide results and caveats: TCR beta V- and J-gene trimming, according to a later analysis, was linked to a missense DCLRE1C variant. Analyses of presence/absence relied on an assumption of roughly uniform sequencing depth across donors. Productive status was seen about 90% or about 30% of the time for most TCR beta V segments in an earlier analysis.

This TCR derives from a woman in her forties or fifties in good health and CMV-seropositive. The sequenced sample was PBMCs.

This CDR3 reads CASSPPGQSTGELFF. CDR3 nucleotides: TGTGCCAGCTCACCACCGGGACAGTCCACCGGGGAGCTGTTTTTT. The rearrangement uses TRBV18 and TRBJ2-2; 7 bases align to TRBD1. V lost 0 bases to trimming and J lost 4 bases; unmatched junction nucleotides: 2. The CDR3 totals 15 residues. CDR1 and CDR2 (germline): KGHSH, LQKENI.